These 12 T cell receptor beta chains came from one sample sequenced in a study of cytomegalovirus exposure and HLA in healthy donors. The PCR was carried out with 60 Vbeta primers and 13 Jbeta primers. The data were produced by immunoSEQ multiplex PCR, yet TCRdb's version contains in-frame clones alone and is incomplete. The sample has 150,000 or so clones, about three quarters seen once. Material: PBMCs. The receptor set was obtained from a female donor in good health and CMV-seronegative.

The CDR3 protein is CASSYFRDRVVAFF. The CDR3 region has the DNA TGTGCCAGCAGTTACTTCCGGGACAGGGTGGTAGCTTTCTTT. The chain has TRBV6-6 and TRBJ1-1; 9 bases map to TRBD1. J gave up 10 bases and V 1 base, and 7 bases lay outside the gene matches. Looked up from germline, CDR1 is MNHNY and CDR2 is SVGAGI (reference sequence). This CDR3 contains 14 residues.

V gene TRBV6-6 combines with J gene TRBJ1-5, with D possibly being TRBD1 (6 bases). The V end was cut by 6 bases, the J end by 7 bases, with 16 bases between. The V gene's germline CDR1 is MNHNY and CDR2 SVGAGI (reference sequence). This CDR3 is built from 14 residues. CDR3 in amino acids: CASSPGQSGQPQHF. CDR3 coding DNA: TGTGCCAGCAGCCCCGGACAGTCCGGACAGCCCCAGCATTTT.

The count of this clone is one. In DNA form, the CDR3 reads TGTGCCAGCAGTTACTCCCAGGGGGAGGTTCTATGGCAGTACTTC. Encoded protein: CASSYSQGEVLWQYF. The chain is built from TRBV6-5 and TRBJ2-7; tentative D call: TRBD1 (7 bases). The CDR3 length is 15 residues. V was trimmed by 0 bases and J by 9 bases, leaving 18 bases between them. Per the germline V gene, CDR1 is MNHEY and CDR2 is SVGAGI.

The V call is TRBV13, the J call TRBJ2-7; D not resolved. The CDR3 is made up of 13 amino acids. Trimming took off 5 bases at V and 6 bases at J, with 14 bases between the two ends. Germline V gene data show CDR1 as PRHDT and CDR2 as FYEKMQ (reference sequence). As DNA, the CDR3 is TGTGCCAGCAGCCTAACTTGGCGAGGCGAGCAGTACTTC. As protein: CASSLTWRGEQYF.

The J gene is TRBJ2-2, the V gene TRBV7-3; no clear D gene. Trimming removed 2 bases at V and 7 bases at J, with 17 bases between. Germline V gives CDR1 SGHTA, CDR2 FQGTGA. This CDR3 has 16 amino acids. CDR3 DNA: TGTGCCAGCAGCTTAGGGCCCGGCCTTAACGGCGGGGAGCTGTTTTTT. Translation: CASSLGPGLNGGELFF.

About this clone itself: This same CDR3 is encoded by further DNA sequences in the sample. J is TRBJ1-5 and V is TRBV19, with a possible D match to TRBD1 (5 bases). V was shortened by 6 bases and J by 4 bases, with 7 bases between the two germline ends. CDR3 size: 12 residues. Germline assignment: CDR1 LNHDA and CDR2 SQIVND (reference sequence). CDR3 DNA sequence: TGTGCCAGTAGGCAGGGTAATCAGCCCCAGCATTTT. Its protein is CASRQGNQPQHF. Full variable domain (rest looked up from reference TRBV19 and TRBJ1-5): DGGITQSPKYLFRKEGQNVTLSCEQNLNHDAMYWYRQDPGQGLRLIYYSQIVNDFQKGDIAEGYSVSREKKESFPLTVTSAQKNPTAFYLCASRQGNQPQHFGDGTRLSIL.

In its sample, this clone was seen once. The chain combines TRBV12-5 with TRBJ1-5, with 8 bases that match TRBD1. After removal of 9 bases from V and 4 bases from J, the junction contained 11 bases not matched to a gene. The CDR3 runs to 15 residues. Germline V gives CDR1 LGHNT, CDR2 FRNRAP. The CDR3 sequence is CASEFGQGSNQPQHF. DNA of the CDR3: TGTGCTAGCGAATTCGGACAGGGTAGTAATCAGCCCCAGCATTTT.

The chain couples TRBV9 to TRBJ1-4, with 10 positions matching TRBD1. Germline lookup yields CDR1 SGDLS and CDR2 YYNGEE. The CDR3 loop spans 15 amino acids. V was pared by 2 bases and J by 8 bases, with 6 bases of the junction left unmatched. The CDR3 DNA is TGTGCCAGCAGCGTTGCGGGACAGGGGAGAGAAAAACTGTTTTTT. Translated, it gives CASSVAGQGREKLFF.

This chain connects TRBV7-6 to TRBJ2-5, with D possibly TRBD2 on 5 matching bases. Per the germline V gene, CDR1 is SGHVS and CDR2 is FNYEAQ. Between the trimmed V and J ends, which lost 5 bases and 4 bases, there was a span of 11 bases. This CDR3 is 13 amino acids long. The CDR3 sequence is CASSPSEGETQYF. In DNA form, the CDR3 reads TGTGCCAGCAGCCCCAGCGAGGGAGAGACCCAGTACTTC.

DNA of the CDR3: TGCGCCAGCAGCACATCTCAGTTACAGGGTATTAGAAACGAGCAGTACTTC. Amino acids: CASSTSQLQGIRNEQYF. The V and J genes are TRBV5-1 and TRBJ2-5, with D perhaps TRBD1 (6 bases). Matching the DNA end better, TRBJ2-7 makes the J call doubtful. This CDR3 is built from 17 residues. The V gene's germline CDR1 is SGHRS and CDR2 YFSETQ.

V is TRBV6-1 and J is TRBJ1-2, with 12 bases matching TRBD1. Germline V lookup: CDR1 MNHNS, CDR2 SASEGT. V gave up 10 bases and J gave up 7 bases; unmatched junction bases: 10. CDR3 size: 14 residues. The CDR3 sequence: CATSRDRGLGGYTF. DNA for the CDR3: TGTGCCACGTCCCGGGACAGGGGGCTGGGTGGCTACACCTTC.

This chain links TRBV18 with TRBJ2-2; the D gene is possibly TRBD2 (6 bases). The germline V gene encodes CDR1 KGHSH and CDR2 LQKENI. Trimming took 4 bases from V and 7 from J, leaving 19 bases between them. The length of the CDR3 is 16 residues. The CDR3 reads CASSLFSGPGGGELFF. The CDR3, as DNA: TGTGCCAGCTCACTTTTCAGCGGACCCGGGGGCGGGGAGCTGTTTTTT.